The sequence of this TCR beta chain was determined in a study of shared clonotypes between healthy human individuals (dated by TCRdb to about 2020). Concerning the study at large: The cohort included a few men and a couple of women between 18 and 49 years of age. For each donor, CD4 naive and CD4 memory were each given three plates, CD8 naive was given two plates, and CD8 memory was given one plate. To estimate repertoire size and how much clonotypes are shared between individuals, the study performed deep sequencing of blood TCR repertoires from about 5 healthy adults. Libraries were prepared and TCR repertoires were sequenced by different laboratories using diverse techniques, in order to increase sequencing depth and limit assay-specific biases. Between about 0.8 and 9 billion PBMCs per donor were obtained by leukapheresis.

Donors were healthy HIV-negative adults with no recently reported acute infections or vaccinations. All donors were Caucasian adults living in Nashville, Tennessee, USA. CD4+ T cells were enriched by magnetic negative selection; naive cells were then positively selected on CD45RA, and the negative fraction formed the memory subset. Blood was obtained by leukapheresis, after which PBMCs were separated by Ficoll-Histopaque density gradient centrifugation and cryopreserved in liquid nitrogen vapor phase. Analytical flow cytometry was used to check the purity and quantity of each magnetically sorted T cell population. From each sorted fraction, genomic DNA was isolated and quantified by UV absorbance on a Nanodrop 2000c. Using the deep immunoSEQ assay, multiplex PCR amplified TCR CDR3 regions from genomic DNA. Extracted genomic DNA from each cell subset was spread evenly across all wells of several immunoSEQ 96-well plates, with each plate serving as a replicate. For sorted subsets, around 0.2 ug genomic DNA, equal to tens of thousands of T cell genomes, was loaded into each replicate PCR. The purified libraries were quantified using a Qubit 3.0 fluorometer, sized with a Bioanalyzer 2100, and then quantified again using the KAPA Library Quantification kit. Each immunoSEQ 96-well plate was sequenced on its own single-read 150-cycle Illumina NextSeq 550 flow cell. In the source study's methods: The immunoSEQ output contained only junctional sequences without quality scores, so filtering could not match that applied to full-length reads. To assign V/J genes and CDR3, sequences were annotated using PyIR, a Python wrapper for IgBLAST v1.9, with IMGT germline references. Reads were filtered out if the reads had weak V/J assignments (E-value above 1e-6), no CDR3, stop codons, out-of-frame junctions, or ambiguous translated residues. V3J clonotypes were defined as sequences sharing an identical inferred V gene, J gene, and CDR3 amino acid sequence. Percentage overlap between repertoires was calculated by dividing the number of shared unique clonotypes by the size of the smaller repertoire. Repertoire richness was assessed with RTK rarefaction, the Chao1 estimator, and Recon v2.1 estimates of unobserved clonotypes. Generation probabilities for all TCRbeta clonotypes obtained by the gDNA method from a handful of donors were computed using OLGA. Sourced from immuneACCESS, this table was stored by TCRdb with only in-frame sequences that have V and J called. A share of the clones is absent; for the studies checked, an unresolved V gene accounts for under half, and the remainder has no known explanation. The D gene and trimming were derived from the DNA, and the V and J assignments and clone size from that table. In this sample the table shows some 2,500,000 clones, under 95% of which occur a single time. Jointly, the top ten make up 0.3% to 0.4% of the sample.

On the study overall, not on this receptor specifically: About 5% of naive CD4, around 3.5% of naive CD8, roughly 2.4% of memory CD4, and roughly 0.4% of memory CD8 clonotypes were shared across a few donors. Rarefaction of sorted-subset datasets indicated incomplete sequencing despite the large sequencing depth. The genetic and exposure-history diversity represented was limited by the small number of donors. Estimated clonotype richness was generally larger for naive than for memory subsets. Pairwise subsampling led to the expectation that sequencing depth would affect the degree of clonotype sharing among donors. Clonotypes shared by all four sorted-subset donors showed higher generation probabilities than non-shared clonotypes. Sampling was restricted to blood, and TCR repertoires in tissue are likely to differ from TCR repertoires in blood.

Remarks on this clone: Its antigen remains undetermined. No base quality values were provided; no much bigger clone lies one nucleotide off.

Sequencing used naive CD4+ T cells from PBMCs. What the cell subset or site label conveys for this sample: CD45RA+ positively selected. This sequence was found in a man aged 18-30 years in good health. Some clones in this sample may be carry-over from other donors' samples.

Read as DNA, the sequence is TGCGCCAGCAGCCAAGATGGGCGGGGATGGCAGCCCCAGCATTTT. This codes for CASSQDGRGWQPQHF. The V and J segments used are TRBV4-1 and TRBJ1-5, with the D gene too uncertain to name. CDR1 and CDR2, looked up from the germline V gene, are MGHRA and YSYEKL. V is shortened by 0 bases, J by 7 bases, and the region joining them spans 13 bases. The CDR3, cysteine through phenylalanine, is 15 amino acids long. Of all the DNA, just the CDR3 is kept, 45 bases in frame from base 1.